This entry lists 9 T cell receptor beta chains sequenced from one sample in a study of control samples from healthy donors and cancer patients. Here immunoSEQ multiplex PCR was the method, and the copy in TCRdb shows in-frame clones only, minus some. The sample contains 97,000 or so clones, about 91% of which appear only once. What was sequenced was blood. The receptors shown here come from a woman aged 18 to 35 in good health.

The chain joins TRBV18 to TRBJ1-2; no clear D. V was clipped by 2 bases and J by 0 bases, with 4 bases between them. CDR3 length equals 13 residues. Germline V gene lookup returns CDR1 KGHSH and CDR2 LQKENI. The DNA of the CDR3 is TGTGCCAGCTCACCAGACCCTAACTATGGCTACACCTTC. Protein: CASSPDPNYGYTF.

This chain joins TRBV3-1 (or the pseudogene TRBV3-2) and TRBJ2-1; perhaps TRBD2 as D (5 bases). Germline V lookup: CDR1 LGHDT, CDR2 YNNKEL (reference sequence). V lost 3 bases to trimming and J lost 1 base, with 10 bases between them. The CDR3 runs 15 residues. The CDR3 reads CASSHTQRSYNEQFF. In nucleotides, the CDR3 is TGTGCCAGCAGCCACACCCAGCGGTCCTACAATGAGCAGTTCTTC.

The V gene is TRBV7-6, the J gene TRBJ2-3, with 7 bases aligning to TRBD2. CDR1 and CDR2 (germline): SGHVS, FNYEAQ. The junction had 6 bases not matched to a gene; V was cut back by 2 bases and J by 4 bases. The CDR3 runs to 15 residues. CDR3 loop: CASSLWAGDSDTQYF. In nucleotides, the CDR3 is TGTGCCAGCAGCTTATGGGCGGGAGATTCAGATACGCAGTATTTT.

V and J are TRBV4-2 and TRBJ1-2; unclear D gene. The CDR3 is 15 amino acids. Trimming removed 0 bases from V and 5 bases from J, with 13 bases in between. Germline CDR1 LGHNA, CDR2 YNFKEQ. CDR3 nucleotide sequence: TGTGCCAGCAGCCAAGATAGAACTTTTCGTTATGGCTACACCTTC. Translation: CASSQDRTFRYGYTF.

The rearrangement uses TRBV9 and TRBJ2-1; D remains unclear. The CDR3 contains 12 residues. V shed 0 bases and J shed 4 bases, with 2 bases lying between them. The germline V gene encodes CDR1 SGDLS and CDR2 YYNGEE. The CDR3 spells CASSVGYNEQFF. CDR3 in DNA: TGTGCCAGCAGCGTAGGGTACAATGAGCAGTTCTTC.

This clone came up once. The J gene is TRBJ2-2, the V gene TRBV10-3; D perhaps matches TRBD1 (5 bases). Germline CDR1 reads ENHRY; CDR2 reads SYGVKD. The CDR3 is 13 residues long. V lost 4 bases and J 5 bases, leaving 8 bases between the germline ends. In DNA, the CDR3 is TGTGCCATCAGTGGGCAGGGAACCGGGGAGCTGTTTTTT. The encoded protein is CAISGQGTGELFF.

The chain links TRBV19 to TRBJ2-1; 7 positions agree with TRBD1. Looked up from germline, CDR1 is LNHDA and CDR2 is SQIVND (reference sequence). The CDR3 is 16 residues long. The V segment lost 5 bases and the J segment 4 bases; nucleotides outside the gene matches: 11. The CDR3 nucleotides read TGTGCCAGTAGTGCCTTTACAGGGGTGGGGTACAATGAGCAGTTCTTC. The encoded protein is CASSAFTGVGYNEQFF.

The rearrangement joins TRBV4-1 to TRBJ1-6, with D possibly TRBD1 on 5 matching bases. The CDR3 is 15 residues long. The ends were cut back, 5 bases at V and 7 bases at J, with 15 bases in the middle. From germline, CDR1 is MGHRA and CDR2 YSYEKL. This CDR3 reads CASSAPGTANSPLHF. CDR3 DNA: TGCGCCAGCAGCGCACCCGGGACTGCGAATTCACCCCTCCACTTT.

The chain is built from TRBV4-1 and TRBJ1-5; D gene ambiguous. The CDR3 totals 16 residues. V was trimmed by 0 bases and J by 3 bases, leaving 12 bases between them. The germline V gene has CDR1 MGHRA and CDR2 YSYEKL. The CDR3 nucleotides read TGCGCCAGCAGCCAAGATCTGCCAGTACACAATCAGCCCCAGCATTTT. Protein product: CASSQDLPVHNQPQHF.